This T cell receptor beta chain came from a study of Ad26.COV2.S vaccination and SARS-CoV-2 variants. Some clones are missing from TCRdb's copy, which holds only in-frame ones; the method was immunoSEQ multiplex PCR. The table lists approximately 280,000 clones, 80% to 90% of them singletons. V was trimmed by 2 bases and J by 7 bases, leaving 12 bases between them. CDR3 size: 14 residues. Germline values: CDR1 LGHDT, CDR2 YNNKEL (reference sequence). The treatment here: over 15 received Ad26.COV2.S at low or high dose, single or two shots; several received placebo; per-sample allocation not given. Day 63 after the first vaccine or placebo injection was the time point for sampling.

The chain recombines TRBV3-1 (or the pseudogene TRBV3-2) with TRBJ1-3; no definite D call. The material was peripheral blood, obtained in a trial of Ad26.COV2.S vaccine versus placebo. This TCR came from a person aged 18 to 59 who received the Ad26.COV2.S COVID-19 vaccine or a placebo. The CDR3 region is CASSQIQFGNTIYF. CDR3 sequence (DNA): TGTGCCAGCAGCCAAATACAGTTCGGGAACACCATATATTTT.